This T cell receptor beta chain stems from a study of PD-1 blockade in classical Hodgkin lymphoma. Study-wide results and limits: Nothing has yet pinned down what causes the repertoire differences, possibly disease activity or prior therapy.

A note on this clone: As yet, its antigen is unknown.

Sequenced by immunoSEQ multiplex PCR; TCRdb stores in-frame clones only, minus some. The sample holds nearly 60,000 clones, around 93% seen once. There was relapse after autologous stem cell transplantation in every patient, and there was variation in brentuximab vedotin exposure. The CDR3 length is 17 residues. Trimming took 1 base from V and 4 from J; bases not matched to a gene: 10. Per the germline V gene, CDR1 is MGHRA and CDR2 is YSYEKL. This rearrangement joins TRBV4-1 to TRBJ2-3, with 8 bases matching TRBD2. The specimen was peripheral blood mononuclear cells (PBMCs), collected before the second cycle of nivolumab. The TCR was taken from a human donor with classical Hodgkin lymphoma. The CDR3 DNA is TGCGCCAGCAGCCAAGGATTAGGGACTAGGGCCGCAGATACGCAGTATTTT. Amino acid sequence: CASSQGLGTRAADTQYF.